Shown below are 6 T cell receptor beta chains from a single sample sequenced in a study of blood T cell repertoires in COVID-19. The protocol was immunoSEQ multiplex PCR, while the TCRdb copy is restricted to in-frame clones and leaves out a portion. The sample comprises under 150,000 clones, more than 75% of which are singletons, and more than 3% rests with the top ten. The sample taken for sequencing was peripheral blood. The receptors originated from a man aged 40-55 years with acute or convalescent COVID-19.

The chain uses TRBV18 and TRBJ2-3; 10 bases align to TRBD2. Germline V CDR1 and CDR2: KGHSH, LQKENI. The CDR3 runs to 15 residues. V was pared by 5 bases and J by 3 bases, with 5 bases of the junction left unmatched. CDR3 in DNA: TGTGCCAGCTCAGCTAAGGGACTAGCGACAGATACGCAGTATTTT. Residues: CASSAKGLATDTQYF.

The chain recombines TRBV11-2 with TRBJ2-4; TRBD1 matches 7 bases. CDR1 and CDR2 from the germline V gene are SGHAT and FQNNGV. This CDR3 spans 16 amino acids. V lost 5 bases and J lost 0; bases outside the gene matches: 7. This CDR3 reads CASSQTGPIAKNIQYF. The CDR3, as DNA: TGTGCCAGCAGCCAGACAGGGCCTATAGCCAAAAACATTCAGTACTTC.

This chain connects TRBV3-1 (or the pseudogene TRBV3-2) to TRBJ2-3; weak D call: TRBD2 (5 bases). The CDR3 covers 13 residues. With 2 bases removed from V and 4 bases from J, the gap between germline ends came to 7 bases. Per the germline V gene, CDR1 is LGHDT and CDR2 is YNNKEL (reference sequence). In nucleotides, the CDR3 is TGTGCCAGCAGCCAATCCGGGGCAGATACGCAGTATTTT. As protein: CASSQSGADTQYF.

The CDR3 sequence is CASGSSLDRGRNSPLHF. The DNA of the CDR3 is TGTGCTAGTGGTTCCTCGCTTGACAGGGGGCGGAATTCACCCCTCCACTTT. The J gene is TRBJ1-6, the V gene TRBV12-5, with TRBD1 matching over 10 bases. The V gene end was trimmed by 4 bases and the J gene end by 7 bases; junction bases not matched to a gene: 10. CDR1 and CDR2 from the germline V gene are LGHNT and FRNRAP. CDR3 size: 17 residues.

Points on this clone: The junction differs from germline at one of its ends, possibly a read error. The chain recombines TRBV12-5 with TRBJ2-7; D uncertain. This CDR3 contains 13 residues. Per germline, CDR1 LGHNT and CDR2 FRNRAP. CDR3 protein: CASGLDRSYEQYF. The DNA for the CDR3 is TGTGCTAGTGGATTGGACCGGTCCTACGAGCAGTACTTC.

This chain links TRBV15 with TRBJ1-1; the D is unclear. The germline CDR1 and CDR2 sequences are LNHNV and YYDKDF (reference sequence). The V end was cut by 5 bases, the J end by 7 bases, with 17 bases between. This CDR3 has 14 residues. CDR3 in amino acids: CATSSRGWANEAFF. In DNA form, the CDR3 reads TGTGCCACCAGCTCCAGAGGGTGGGCTAATGAAGCTTTCTTT.